The next 18 T cell receptor beta chains were all read from a single sample in a study of blood T cell repertoires in COVID-19. Measured with immunoSEQ multiplex PCR; TCRdb has only the in-frame clones, and not every one. The sample yields about 160,000 clones, approximately 84% seen once. Material: peripheral blood. The receptor set was obtained from a woman aged 50 to 60 with COVID-19, enrolled during active disease.

Of note for this clone: Different DNA sequences within this sample yield the same CDR3. The genes are TRBV3-1 (or the pseudogene TRBV3-2) and TRBJ2-5; TRBD2 might be the D (6 bases). Looked up from germline, CDR1 is LGHDT and CDR2 is YNNKEL (reference sequence). CDR3 size: 13 residues. Deletions cut 1 base from V and 5 bases from J, with 8 bases between. DNA of the CDR3: TGTGCCAGCAGCCAAGTTGGGAGGGAGACCCAGTACTTC. Amino acids: CASSQVGRETQYF.

The rearrangement uses TRBV3-1 (or the pseudogene TRBV3-2) and TRBJ1-2, with 7 bases matching TRBD1. CDR3 length equals 15 residues. From germline, CDR1 is LGHDT and CDR2 YNNKEL (reference sequence). Losses at the gene ends were 6 bases for V and 0 bases for J; bases not matched to a gene: 7. The CDR3 DNA reads as TGTGCCAGCAGATTACAGGGGAAAACTAACTATGGCTACACCTTC. Translation: CASRLQGKTNYGYTF.

CDR3 sequence reads: CASSRSTGTGANVLTF. In nucleotides, the CDR3 is TGTGCCAGCAGCCGATCGACAGGGACAGGGGCCAACGTCCTGACTTTC. This chain uses TRBV7-3 with TRBJ2-6; 7 nucleotides match TRBD1. Germline V gene sequence: CDR1 SGHTA, CDR2 FQGTGA. CDR3 length: 16 amino acids. V was clipped by 5 bases and J by 4 bases; unmatched bases: 8.

The chain is built from TRBV3-1 (or the pseudogene TRBV3-2) and TRBJ1-1; TRBD1 aligns across 9 bases. The ends lost 4 bases at V and 6 bases at J; junction bases unmatched: 6. Germline-derived CDR1 and CDR2 are LGHDT and YNNKEL (reference sequence). The CDR3 sequence is 14 residues long. The CDR3 protein is CASSPTGGFSEAFF. The CDR3 region has the DNA TGTGCCAGCAGCCCTACAGGGGGCTTCTCTGAAGCTTTCTTT.

The chain is built from TRBV5-1 and TRBJ2-2; D gene ambiguous. The CDR3 sequence is 16 residues long. CDR1 and CDR2 from the germline V gene are SGHRS and YFSETQ. Between the trimmed V and J ends, which lost 0 bases and 6 bases, there was a span of 15 bases. The CDR3: CASSLDGYGSAGELFF. CDR3 sequence (DNA): TGCGCCAGCAGCTTGGATGGGTACGGGTCCGCCGGGGAGCTGTTTTTT.

V usage is TRBV7-2 and J usage is TRBJ2-3; the D gene is possibly TRBD2 (5 bases). Trimming took 5 bases from V and 6 from J, leaving 15 bases between them. Germline CDR1 is SGHTA and CDR2 is FQGNSA. The CDR3 is made up of 14 amino acids. CDR3 amino acids: CASSPYASGDTQYF. In DNA, the CDR3 is TGTGCCAGCAGCCCGTACGCCTCGGGGGATACGCAGTATTTT.

This clone occurred once. This sequence joins TRBV29-1 and TRBJ2-3; D gene ambiguous. Trimming took off 4 bases at V and 1 base at J, with 6 bases between the two ends. CDR1 is SQVTM and CDR2 is ANQGSEA in the germline V gene. The CDR3 runs 12 residues. CDR3 bases: TGCAGCGTTGCGCAGGGCACAGATACGCAGTATTTT. This codes for CSVAQGTDTQYF.

The V call is TRBV4-2, the J call TRBJ2-3; 13 nucleotides align to TRBD2. Germline V lookup: CDR1 LGHNA, CDR2 YNFKEQ. The CDR3 has 18 residues. V lost 3 bases, J lost 5 bases, and 11 bases stayed unmatched. Here the CDR3 DNA reads TGTGCCAGCAGCCACCTGGAAACTAGCGGGGGGGCAGGAGATACGCAGTATTTT. This translates into CASSHLETSGGAGDTQYF.

A single count supports this clone. The chain has TRBV11-3 and TRBJ2-1; weak D call: TRBD2 (5 bases). Germline lookup yields CDR1 SGHNT and CDR2 YENEEA. The CDR3 totals 16 residues. V lost 7 bases and J lost 0, with 16 bases in between. CDR3 nucleotides: TGTGCCAGCAATCCTGGGGAGATAAGCTCCTACAATGAGCAGTTCTTC. Translating gives CASNPGEISSYNEQFF.

The chain uses TRBV18 and TRBJ1-1, with 11 bases that match TRBD1. This CDR3 has 17 amino acids. J gave up 0 bases and V 3 bases, and 6 bases lay outside the gene matches. Germline V gene data show CDR1 as KGHSH and CDR2 as LQKENI. CDR3 protein: CASSPGTGGNMNTEAFF. CDR3 in DNA: TGTGCCAGCTCACCCGGGACAGGGGGGAACATGAACACTGAAGCTTTCTTT.

The chain employs TRBV6-1 and TRBJ1-1; TRBD1 might be the D (6 bases). V lost 2 bases to trimming and J lost 6 bases, with 13 bases between them. CDR3 size: 14 residues. Germline V gives CDR1 MNHNS, CDR2 SASEGT. The CDR3 nucleotides are TGTGCCAGCAGTGAAATCGGACAGTCGTCTGAAGCTTTCTTT. Protein: CASSEIGQSSEAFF.

The chain joins TRBV9 to TRBJ1-4; 8 positions match TRBD1. Per germline, CDR1 SGDLS and CDR2 YYNGEE. The CDR3 is 14 residues long. The J segment lost 11 bases and the V segment lost 4 bases, leaving 10 bases of the junction unmatched. CDR3 coding DNA: TGTGCCAGCAGCTTCGACCACAGGGGGGGGAAACTGTTTTTT. This sequence encodes CASSFDHRGGKLFF.

The chain joins TRBV3-1 (or the pseudogene TRBV3-2) to TRBJ2-7; 9 nucleotides match TRBD1. The CDR3 totals 17 residues. Germline assignment: CDR1 LGHDT and CDR2 YNNKEL (reference sequence). J was trimmed by 6 bases and V by 0 bases; bases with no gene match: 12. CDR3: CASSQEYLGTGIGEQYF. The CDR3 DNA reads TGTGCCAGCAGCCAAGAGTATCTGGGGACAGGGATCGGCGAGCAGTACTTC.

The V call is TRBV6-1, the J call TRBJ2-2, with 7 bases fitting TRBD1. CDR3 length: 15 amino acids. V shed 3 bases, J shed 4 bases, and the junction held 5 bases outside the gene matches. Germline values: CDR1 MNHNS, CDR2 SASEGT. The CDR3 loop reads CASSDEPGGTGELFF. CDR3 DNA: TGTGCCAGCAGTGACGAGCCAGGGGGCACCGGGGAGCTGTTTTTT.

V and J are TRBV7-9 and TRBJ1-2; no definite D call. The CDR3 contains 12 residues. V gave up 8 bases and J gave up 5 bases, with 12 bases separating them. CDR1 is SEHNR and CDR2 is FQNEAQ in the germline V gene (reference sequence). DNA of the CDR3: TGTGCCAGCGAATCTGGCACATATGGCTACACCTTC. This gives the protein CASESGTYGYTF.

The chain carries TRBV6-5 and TRBJ2-7; TRBD1 aligns across 9 bases. Germline V gene lookup returns CDR1 MNHEY and CDR2 SVGAGI. The CDR3 totals 14 residues. After removal of 4 bases from V and 2 bases from J, the junction contained 3 bases not matched to a gene. Here the CDR3 reads CASSWTGDTYEQYF. CDR3 DNA sequence: TGTGCCAGCAGTTGGACAGGGGATACCTACGAGCAGTACTTC.

The chain is built from TRBV12-3 or TRBV12-4 and TRBJ2-2; D is ambiguous. Trimming took 1 base from V and 7 from J, leaving 4 bases between them. CDR3 length equals 12 residues. The CDR3 spells CASSLVVGELFF. The CDR3 coding sequence is TGTGCCAGCAGTTTAGTAGTCGGGGAGCTGTTTTTT.

This chain connects TRBV5-1 to TRBJ2-5, with D unresolved. V was pared by 3 bases and J by 2 bases, with 14 bases between. This CDR3 contains 15 residues. From germline, CDR1 is SGHRS and CDR2 YFSETQ. The CDR3 region has the DNA TGCGCCAGCAGCTCGACCATCGGGTTTCAAGAGACCCAGTACTTC. Its protein is CASSSTIGFQETQYF.